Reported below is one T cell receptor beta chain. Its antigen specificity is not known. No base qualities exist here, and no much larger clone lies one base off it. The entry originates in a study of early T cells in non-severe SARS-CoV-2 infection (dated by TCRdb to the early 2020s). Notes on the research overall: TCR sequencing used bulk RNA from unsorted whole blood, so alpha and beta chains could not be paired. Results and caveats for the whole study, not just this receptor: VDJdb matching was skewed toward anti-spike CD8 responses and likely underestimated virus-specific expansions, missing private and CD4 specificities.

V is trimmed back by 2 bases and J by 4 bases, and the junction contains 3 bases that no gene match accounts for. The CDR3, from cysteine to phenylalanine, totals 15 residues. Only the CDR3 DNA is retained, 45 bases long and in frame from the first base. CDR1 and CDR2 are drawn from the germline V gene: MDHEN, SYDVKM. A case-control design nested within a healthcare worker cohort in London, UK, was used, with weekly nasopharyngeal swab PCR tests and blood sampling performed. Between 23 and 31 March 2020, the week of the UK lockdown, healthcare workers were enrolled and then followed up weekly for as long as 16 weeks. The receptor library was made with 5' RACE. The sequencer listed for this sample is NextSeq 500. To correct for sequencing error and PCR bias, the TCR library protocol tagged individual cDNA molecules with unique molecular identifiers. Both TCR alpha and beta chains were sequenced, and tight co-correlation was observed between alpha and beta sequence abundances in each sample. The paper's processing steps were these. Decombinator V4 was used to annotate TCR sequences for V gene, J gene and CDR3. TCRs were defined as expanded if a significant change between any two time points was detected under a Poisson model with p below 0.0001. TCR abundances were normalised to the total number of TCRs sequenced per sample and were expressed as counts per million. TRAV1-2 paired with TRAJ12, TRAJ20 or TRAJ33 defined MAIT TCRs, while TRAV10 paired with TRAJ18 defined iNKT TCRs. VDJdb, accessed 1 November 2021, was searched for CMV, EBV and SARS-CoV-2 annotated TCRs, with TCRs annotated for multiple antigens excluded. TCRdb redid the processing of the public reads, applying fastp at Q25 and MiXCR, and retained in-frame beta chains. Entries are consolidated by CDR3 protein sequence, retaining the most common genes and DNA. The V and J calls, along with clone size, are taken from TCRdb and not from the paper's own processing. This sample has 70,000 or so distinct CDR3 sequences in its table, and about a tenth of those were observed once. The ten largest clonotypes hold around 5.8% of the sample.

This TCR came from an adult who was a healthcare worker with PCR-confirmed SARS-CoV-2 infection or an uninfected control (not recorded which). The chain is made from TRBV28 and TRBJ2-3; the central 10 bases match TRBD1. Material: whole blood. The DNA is TGTGCCAGCAGTTTAAGGACAGGGGGTGCAGATACGCAGTATTTT. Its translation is CASSLRTGGADTQYF.